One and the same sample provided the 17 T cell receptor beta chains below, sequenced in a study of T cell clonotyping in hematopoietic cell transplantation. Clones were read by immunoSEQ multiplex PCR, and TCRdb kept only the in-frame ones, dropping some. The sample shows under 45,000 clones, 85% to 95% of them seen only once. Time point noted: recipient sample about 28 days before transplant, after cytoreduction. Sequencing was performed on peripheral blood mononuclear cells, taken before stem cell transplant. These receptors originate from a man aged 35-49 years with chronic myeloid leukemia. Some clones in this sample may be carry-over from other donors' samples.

CDR3 DNA sequence: TGTGCCAGCAGTTGGAGGGGACAGGGTACAGATACGCAGTATTTT. Translation: CASSWRGQGTDTQYF. The V gene is TRBV28, the J gene TRBJ2-3, with 9 bases that match TRBD1. The CDR3 contains 15 residues. The trim removed 4 bases at V and 3 bases at J, leaving 5 bases unmatched. Germline lookup yields CDR1 MDHEN and CDR2 SYDVKM.

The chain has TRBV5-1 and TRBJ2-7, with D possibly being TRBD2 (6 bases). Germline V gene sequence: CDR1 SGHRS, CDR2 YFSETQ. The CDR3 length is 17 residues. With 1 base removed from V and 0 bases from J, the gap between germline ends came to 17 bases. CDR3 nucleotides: TGCGCCAGCAGCTTGCGTAGGGGTGGCGGGAACTCCTACGAGCAGTACTTC. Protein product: CASSLRRGGGNSYEQYF.

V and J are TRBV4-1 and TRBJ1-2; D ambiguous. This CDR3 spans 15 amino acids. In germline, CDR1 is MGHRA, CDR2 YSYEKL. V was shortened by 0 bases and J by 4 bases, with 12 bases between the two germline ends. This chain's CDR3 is CASSQDDGTLYGYTF. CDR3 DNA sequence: TGCGCCAGCAGCCAAGATGACGGCACCCTCTATGGCTACACCTTC.

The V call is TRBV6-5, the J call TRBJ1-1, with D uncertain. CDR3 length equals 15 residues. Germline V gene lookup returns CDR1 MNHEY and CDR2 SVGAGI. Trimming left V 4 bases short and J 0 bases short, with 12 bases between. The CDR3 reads CASSSPSGMNTEAFF. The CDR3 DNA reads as TGTGCCAGCAGTTCCCCCAGCGGGATGAACACTGAAGCTTTCTTT.

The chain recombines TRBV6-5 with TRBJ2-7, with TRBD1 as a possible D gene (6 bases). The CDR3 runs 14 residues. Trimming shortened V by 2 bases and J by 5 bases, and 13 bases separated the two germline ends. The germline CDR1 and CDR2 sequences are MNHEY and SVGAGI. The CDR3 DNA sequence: TGTGCCAGCAGTTACGACAGGCGGACCGACGAGCAGTACTTC. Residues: CASSYDRRTDEQYF.

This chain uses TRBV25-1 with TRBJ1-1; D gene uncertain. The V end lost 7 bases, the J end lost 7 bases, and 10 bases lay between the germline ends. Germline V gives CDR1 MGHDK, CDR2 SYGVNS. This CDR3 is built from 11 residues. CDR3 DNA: TGTGCCAGCAAGGTGGGGATTGAAGCTTTCTTT. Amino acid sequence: CASKVGIEAFF.

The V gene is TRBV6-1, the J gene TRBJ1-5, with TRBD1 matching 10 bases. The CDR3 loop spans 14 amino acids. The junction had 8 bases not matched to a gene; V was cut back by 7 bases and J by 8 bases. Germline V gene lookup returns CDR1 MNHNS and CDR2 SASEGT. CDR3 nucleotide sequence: TGTGCCAGCATCCCCGGACAGGGGGAAGAGCCCCAGCATTTT. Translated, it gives CASIPGQGEEPQHF.

The DNA for the CDR3 is TGTGCCAGTAGTCCCCAGGGTTTGGAGAATTCACCCCTCCACTTT. Translated, it gives CASSPQGLENSPLHF. The chain joins TRBV19 to TRBJ1-6; possible D gene TRBD1, 5 bases. V dropped 5 bases and J dropped 7 bases, with 15 bases sitting between them. The CDR3 sequence is 15 residues long. Germline V CDR1 and CDR2: LNHDA, SQIVND (reference sequence). The variable domain in full, with the rest retrieved from reference TRBV19 and TRBJ1-6, is DGGITQSPKYLFRKEGQNVTLSCEQNLNHDAMYWYRQDPGQGLRLIYYSQIVNDFQKGDIAEGYSVSREKKESFPLTVTSAQKNPTAFYLCASSPQGLENSPLHFGNGTRLTVT.

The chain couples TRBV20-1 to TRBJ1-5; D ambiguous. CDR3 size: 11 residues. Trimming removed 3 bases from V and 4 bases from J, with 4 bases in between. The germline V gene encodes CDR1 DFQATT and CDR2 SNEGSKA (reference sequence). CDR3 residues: CSARKNQPQHF. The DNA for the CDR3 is TGCAGTGCTAGGAAGAATCAGCCCCAGCATTTT.

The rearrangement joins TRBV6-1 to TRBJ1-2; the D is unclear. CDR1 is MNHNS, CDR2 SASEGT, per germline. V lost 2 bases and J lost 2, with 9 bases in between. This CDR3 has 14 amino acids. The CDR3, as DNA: TGTGCCAGCAGTGAAACCAGCGGAAACTATGGCTACACCTTC. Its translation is CASSETSGNYGYTF.

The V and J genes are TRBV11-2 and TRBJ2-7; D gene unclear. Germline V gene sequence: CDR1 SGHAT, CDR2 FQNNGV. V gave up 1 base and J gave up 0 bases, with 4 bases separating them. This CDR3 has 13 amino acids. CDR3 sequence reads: CASSLGTSYEQYF. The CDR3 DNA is TGTGCCAGCAGCTTAGGGACCTCCTACGAGCAGTACTTC.

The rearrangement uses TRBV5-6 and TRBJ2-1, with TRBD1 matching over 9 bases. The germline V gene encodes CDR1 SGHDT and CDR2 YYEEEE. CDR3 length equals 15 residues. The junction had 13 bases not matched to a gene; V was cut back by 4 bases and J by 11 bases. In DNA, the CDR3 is TGTGCCAGCAGCCCACGACCGGGACAGGGCGCCAAGCAGTTCTTC. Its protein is CASSPRPGQGAKQFF. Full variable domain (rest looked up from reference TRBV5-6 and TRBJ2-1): DAGVTQSPTHLIKTRGQQVTLRCSPKSGHDTVSWYQQALGQGPQFIFQYYEEEERQRGNFPDRFSGHQFPNYSSELNVNALLLGDSALYLCASSPRPGQGAKQFFGPGTRLTVL.

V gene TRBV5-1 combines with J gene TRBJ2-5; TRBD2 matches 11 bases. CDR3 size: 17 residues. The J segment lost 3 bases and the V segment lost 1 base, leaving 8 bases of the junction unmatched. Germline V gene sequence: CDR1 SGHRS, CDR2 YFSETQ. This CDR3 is CASSLRASGGPEETQYF. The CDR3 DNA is TGCGCCAGCAGCTTGAGGGCTAGCGGGGGGCCCGAAGAGACCCAGTACTTC. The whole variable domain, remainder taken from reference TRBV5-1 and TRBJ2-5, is KAGVTQTPRYLIKTRGQQVTLSCSPISGHRSVSWYQQTPGQGLQFLFEYFSETQRNKGNFPGRFSGRQFSNSRSEMNVSTLELGDSALYLCASSLRASGGPEETQYFGPGTRLLVL.

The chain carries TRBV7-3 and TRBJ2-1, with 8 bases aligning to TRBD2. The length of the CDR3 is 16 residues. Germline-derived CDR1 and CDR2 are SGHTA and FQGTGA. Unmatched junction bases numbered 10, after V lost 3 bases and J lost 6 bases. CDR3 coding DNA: TGTGCCAGCAGCTTCGGGACTAGATTTGCCCTCAATGAGCAGTTCTTC. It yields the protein CASSFGTRFALNEQFF.

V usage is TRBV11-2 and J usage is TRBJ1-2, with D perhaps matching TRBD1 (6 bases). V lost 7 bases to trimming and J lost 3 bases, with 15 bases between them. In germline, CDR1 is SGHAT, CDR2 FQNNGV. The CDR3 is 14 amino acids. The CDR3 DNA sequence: TGTGCCAGCAAGACCCGGACAGACCACTATGGCTACACCTTC. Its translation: CASKTRTDHYGYTF.

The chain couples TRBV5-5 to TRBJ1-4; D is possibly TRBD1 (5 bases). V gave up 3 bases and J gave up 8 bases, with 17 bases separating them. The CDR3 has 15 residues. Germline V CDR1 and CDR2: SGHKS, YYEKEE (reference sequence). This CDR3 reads CASSWMQGLGEKLFF. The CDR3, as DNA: TGTGCCAGCAGCTGGATGCAGGGACTTGGAGAAAAACTGTTTTTT.

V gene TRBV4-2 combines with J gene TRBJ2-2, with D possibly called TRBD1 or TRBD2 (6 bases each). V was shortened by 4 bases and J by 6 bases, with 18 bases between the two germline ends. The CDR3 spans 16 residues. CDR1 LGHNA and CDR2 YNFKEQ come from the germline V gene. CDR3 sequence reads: CASSPAQGGPAGELFF. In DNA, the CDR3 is TGTGCCAGCAGCCCAGCTCAAGGGGGGCCGGCCGGGGAGCTGTTTTTT.